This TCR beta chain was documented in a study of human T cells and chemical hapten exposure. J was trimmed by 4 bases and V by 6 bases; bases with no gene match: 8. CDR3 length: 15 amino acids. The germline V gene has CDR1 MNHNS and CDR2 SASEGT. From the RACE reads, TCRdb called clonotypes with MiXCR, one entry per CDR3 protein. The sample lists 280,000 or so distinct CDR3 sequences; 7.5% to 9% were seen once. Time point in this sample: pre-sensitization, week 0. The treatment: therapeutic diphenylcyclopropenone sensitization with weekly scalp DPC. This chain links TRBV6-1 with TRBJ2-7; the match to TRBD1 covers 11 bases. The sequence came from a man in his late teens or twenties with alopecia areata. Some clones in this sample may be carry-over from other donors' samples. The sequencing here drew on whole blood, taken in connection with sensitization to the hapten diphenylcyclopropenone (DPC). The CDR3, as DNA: TGTGCCAGCAGGGTCACCGGGACAGGGGGTTACGAGCAGTACGTC. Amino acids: CASRVTGTGGYEQYV.